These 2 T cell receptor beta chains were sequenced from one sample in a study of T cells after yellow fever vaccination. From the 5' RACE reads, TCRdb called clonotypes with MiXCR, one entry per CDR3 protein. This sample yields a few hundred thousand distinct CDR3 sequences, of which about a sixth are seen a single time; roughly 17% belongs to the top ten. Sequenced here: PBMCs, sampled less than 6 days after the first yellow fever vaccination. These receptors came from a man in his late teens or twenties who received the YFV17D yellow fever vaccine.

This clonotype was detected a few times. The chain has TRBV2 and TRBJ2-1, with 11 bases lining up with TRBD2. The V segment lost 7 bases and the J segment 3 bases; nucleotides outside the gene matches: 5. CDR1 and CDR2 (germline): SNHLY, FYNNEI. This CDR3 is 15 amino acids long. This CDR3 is CASKSTSGDYNEQFF. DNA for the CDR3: TGTGCCAGCAAGTCGACTAGCGGGGACTACAATGAGCAGTTCTTC.

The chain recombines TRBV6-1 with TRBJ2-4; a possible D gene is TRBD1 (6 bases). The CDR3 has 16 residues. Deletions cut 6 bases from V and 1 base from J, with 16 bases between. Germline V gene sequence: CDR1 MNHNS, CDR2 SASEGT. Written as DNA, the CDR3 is TGTGCCAGCAGCTCTACAGGGTCCCTGGCCAAAAACATTCAGTACTTC. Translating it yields CASSSTGSLAKNIQYF.